A selection of T cell receptor beta chains follows, all from one sample in a study of cytomegalovirus exposure and HLA in healthy donors. Repertoires were generated with immunoSEQ multiplex PCR, while TCRdb's copy carries only in-frame clones and drops some. The sample lists 72,000 or so clones, over 60% seen once, with more than 2.5% in the top ten. Material: PBMCs. The receptor set was obtained from a woman between 45 and 65 years old in good health and CMV-seronegative. Both conserved end residues are part of each CDR3. Fields, in order: clone size, J gene, V gene, D gene, CDR3 DNA, CDR3 protein. A D gene is named only where the DNA matches it firmly. Some rows mark clone size as missing; the rest say once, few, many or name a class of expanded clone.

abundance: few
j_gene: TRBJ1-2
v_gene: TRBV6-5
d_gene: TRBD1
CDR3nt: TGTGCCAGCAGTAAGACAGGGAGGTATGGCTACACCTTC
CDR3aa: CASSKTGRYGYTF

abundance: few
j_gene: TRBJ1-4
v_gene: TRBV29-1
d_gene: .
CDR3nt: TGCAGCGTAGTTACGGGTGAAAAACTGTTTTTT
CDR3aa: CSVVTGEKLFF

abundance: few
j_gene: TRBJ1-2
v_gene: TRBV28
d_gene: TRBD1
CDR3nt: TGTGCCAGCAGCTCTACTTCGGGACAGGGACGGTATGGCTACACCTTC
CDR3aa: CASSSTSGQGRYGYTF

abundance: .
j_gene: TRBJ2-5
v_gene: TRBV5-1
d_gene: TRBD2
CDR3nt: TGCGCCAGCAGCAAACTAGCGACCACTCAAGAGACCCAGTACTTC
CDR3aa: CASSKLATTQETQYF

abundance: .
j_gene: TRBJ2-7
v_gene: TRBV6-1
d_gene: .
CDR3nt: TGTGCCAGCACCCACGGGGGAGGGGGTTACTACGAGCAGTACTTC
CDR3aa: CASTHGGGGYYEQYF

abundance: .
j_gene: TRBJ2-7
v_gene: TRBV4-2
d_gene: TRBD2
CDR3nt: TGTGCCAGCAGCCGCGATTTAGCGGGGGATACCTACGAGCAGTACTTC
CDR3aa: CASSRDLAGDTYEQYF

abundance: few
j_gene: TRBJ2-7
v_gene: TRBV5-1
d_gene: .
CDR3nt: TGCGCCAGCAGCTTGGAGGGGGGGAACTACGAGCAGTACTTC
CDR3aa: CASSLEGGNYEQYF

abundance: .
j_gene: TRBJ1-2
v_gene: TRBV7-2
d_gene: .
CDR3nt: TGTGCCAGCAGCTTGGGGGGACCACTGTGGGCCGAGTCTTATGGCTACACCTTC
CDR3aa: CASSLGGPLWAESYGYTF

abundance: .
j_gene: TRBJ2-7
v_gene: TRBV5-8
d_gene: TRBD2
CDR3nt: TGTGCCAGCAGCTTGGTTAGCGGGACGGGATACGAGCAGTACTTC
CDR3aa: CASSLVSGTGYEQYF

abundance: .
j_gene: TRBJ1-1
v_gene: TRBV6-5
d_gene: .
CDR3nt: TGTGCCAGCAGTTACTCGATCAGGGGTTGGTACACTGAAGCTTTCTTT
CDR3aa: CASSYSIRGWYTEAFF

abundance: .
j_gene: TRBJ2-1
v_gene: TRBV9
d_gene: TRBD2
CDR3nt: TGTGCCAGCAGCACCGGACTAGTCACTGAGCAGTTCTTC
CDR3aa: CASSTGLVTEQFF

abundance: .
j_gene: TRBJ1-4
v_gene: TRBV19
d_gene: TRBD1
CDR3nt: TGTGCCAGTAGTCAACCCGGACAGGCGGGTTATGAAAAACTGTTTTTT
CDR3aa: CASSQPGQAGYEKLFF

abundance: .
j_gene: TRBJ2-5
v_gene: TRBV13
d_gene: TRBD2
CDR3nt: TGTGCCAGCAGCTCTAGCGGGAGTGGTTCGGAGACCCAGTACTTC
CDR3aa: CASSSSGSGSETQYF

abundance: few
j_gene: TRBJ2-3
v_gene: TRBV4-2
d_gene: TRBD2
CDR3nt: TGTGCCAGCAGCCGTAACTTGGGCACTAGCGGAAACACAGATACGCAGTATTTT
CDR3aa: CASSRNLGTSGNTDTQYF

abundance: .
j_gene: TRBJ1-1
v_gene: TRBV14
d_gene: TRBD1
CDR3nt: TGTGCCAGCAGCTGGGACAGGCTGGATGAAGCTTTCTTT
CDR3aa: CASSWDRLDEAFF

abundance: few
j_gene: TRBJ1-5
v_gene: TRBV15
d_gene: .
CDR3nt: TGTGCCACCAGCAGAGATCGAAGGGGTCGCAATCAGCCCCAGCATTTT
CDR3aa: CATSRDRRGRNQPQHF

abundance: .
j_gene: TRBJ2-1
v_gene: TRBV7-6
d_gene: TRBD2
CDR3nt: TGTGCCAGCAGCCTCTTGGGCGGGACTAGTATCAATGAGCAGTTCTTC
CDR3aa: CASSLLGGTSINEQFF

abundance: .
j_gene: TRBJ1-5
v_gene: TRBV7-2
d_gene: .
CDR3nt: TGTGCCAGCAGCTTAGTGTCACAGGGCAATCAGCCCCAGCATTTT
CDR3aa: CASSLVSQGNQPQHF

abundance: .
j_gene: TRBJ2-1
v_gene: TRBV29-1
d_gene: TRBD2
CDR3nt: TGCAGCGTGGGGACTAGCATTGCCAATGAGCAGTTCTTC
CDR3aa: CSVGTSIANEQFF

abundance: .
j_gene: TRBJ1-1
v_gene: TRBV11-3
d_gene: TRBD1
CDR3nt: TGTGCCAGCAGCCCCTTACCGGGACAGCGGACTGAAGCTTTCTTT
CDR3aa: CASSPLPGQRTEAFF

abundance: .
j_gene: TRBJ2-1
v_gene: TRBV6-5
d_gene: .
CDR3nt: TGTGCCAGCAGTTACGGTGAGACTTACTACAATGAGCAGTTCTTC
CDR3aa: CASSYGETYYNEQFF

abundance: few
j_gene: TRBJ2-3
v_gene: TRBV10-2
d_gene: .
CDR3nt: TGCGCCAGCCGGGAAGTGGCCGATACGCAGTATTTT
CDR3aa: CASREVADTQYF

abundance: .
j_gene: TRBJ2-7
v_gene: TRBV6-5
d_gene: TRBD2
CDR3nt: TGTGCCAGCAGTTGGGGGGGGGCCTACGAGCAGTACTTC
CDR3aa: CASSWGGAYEQYF

abundance: .
j_gene: TRBJ2-2
v_gene: TRBV28
d_gene: .
CDR3nt: TGTGCCAGCAGTCTTCTAGCTTCGGGGACCGGGGAGCTGTTTTTT
CDR3aa: CASSLLASGTGELFF

abundance: .
j_gene: TRBJ2-2
v_gene: TRBV28
d_gene: TRBD1
CDR3nt: TGTGCCAGCCTTACTCCGGGACAGGGGCTAACCGGGGAGCTGTTTTTT
CDR3aa: CASLTPGQGLTGELFF

abundance: few
j_gene: TRBJ1-4
v_gene: TRBV7-2
d_gene: TRBD1
CDR3nt: TGTGCCAGCAGCCTAGGACAGGGCGGGAGGGGAAAACTGTTTTTT
CDR3aa: CASSLGQGGRGKLFF

abundance: .
j_gene: TRBJ2-1
v_gene: TRBV5-1
d_gene: .
CDR3nt: TGCGCCAGCAGAAGCGGAGGAGACTCCTACAATGAGCAGTTCTTC
CDR3aa: CASRSGGDSYNEQFF

abundance: .
j_gene: TRBJ1-1
v_gene: TRBV5-6
d_gene: TRBD1
CDR3nt: TGTGCCAGCATCCGCGCAGGGGGCACTGAAGCTTTCTTT
CDR3aa: CASIRAGGTEAFF

abundance: .
j_gene: TRBJ2-7
v_gene: TRBV5-1
d_gene: TRBD1
CDR3nt: TGCGCCAGCAGCCCGGGACAGGGGGACTTCTACGAGCAGTACTTC
CDR3aa: CASSPGQGDFYEQYF

abundance: .
j_gene: TRBJ1-1
v_gene: TRBV18
d_gene: .
CDR3nt: TGTGCCAGCTCATCTCGACAGGTGACGAACACTGAAGCTTTCTTT
CDR3aa: CASSSRQVTNTEAFF

abundance: .
j_gene: TRBJ2-7
v_gene: TRBV15
d_gene: .
CDR3nt: TGTGCCACCAGCACCCGATCAATGTGGCGGCACGAGCAGTACTTC
CDR3aa: CATSTRSMWRHEQYF

abundance: few
j_gene: TRBJ1-2
v_gene: TRBV7-2
d_gene: .
CDR3nt: TGTGCCAGCGACATGGGGGGGACACGGCCGTATGGCTACACCTTC
CDR3aa: CASDMGGTRPYGYTF